One and the same sample provided the 23 T cell receptor beta chains below, sequenced in a study of T cells in Graves' hyperthyroidism and ophthalmopathy (dated by TCRdb to the late 2010s). Libraries were prepared through multiplex PCR. Sequencing took place on an Illumina HiSeq 2000. The TCR beta CDR3 regions were amplified from RNA transcripts. The first round of RT-PCR for the TCR CDR3 was performed with the HTBI primer set and the Qiagen OneStep RT-PCR kit. TCRdb cleaned the public reads at Q25 with fastp, built clones with MiXCR and kept in-frame beta chains. Records with the same CDR3 protein are collapsed into one entry carrying the most frequent genes and DNA. Recorded for this sample are about 690,000 distinct CDR3 sequences; around 16% of them occurred a single time. The top ten constitute 15% to 18% of the sample. The sample taken for sequencing was blood. These receptors all stem from a man in his forties or fifties with Graves' hyperthyroidism.

This clonotype was observed many times. The chain has TRBV7-9 and TRBJ2-1; D ambiguous. Germline-derived CDR1 and CDR2 are SEHNR and FQNEAQ (reference sequence). The ends were cut back, 5 bases at V and 10 bases at J, with 6 bases in the middle. This CDR3 has 10 residues. CDR3 coding DNA: TGTGCCAGCAGCGAGGAAGAGCAGTTCTTC. Amino acid sequence: CASSEEEQFF. Full variable domain (missing parts from reference TRBV7-9 and TRBJ2-1): DTGVSQNPRHKITKRGQNVTFRCDPISEHNRLYWYRQTLGQGPEFLTYFQNEAQLEKSRLLSDRFSAERPKGSFSTLEIQRTEQGDSAMYLCASSEEEQFFGPGTRLTVL.

This clonotype was observed a handful of times. This sequence joins TRBV12-3 or TRBV12-4 and TRBJ2-7; D is ambiguous. The germline V and J ends were trimmed by 3 bases and 5 bases, with 8 bases remaining between them. The CDR3 is 12 amino acids. The CDR3 sequence: CASSFRWDEQYF. The CDR3 DNA reads as TGTGCCAGCAGTTTTCGATGGGACGAGCAGTACTTC.

This clonotype appeared many times. This chain links TRBV12-3 or TRBV12-4 with TRBJ2-1; TRBD2 matches 11 bases. Trimming cost V 5 bases and J 6 bases; bases outside gene matches: 9. The CDR3 sequence is 16 residues long. The CDR3 here is CASSSNSGRALNEQFF. The CDR3 DNA reads TGTGCCAGCAGTAGCAATAGCGGGAGGGCCCTCAATGAGCAGTTCTTC.

Many counts were recorded for this clonotype. This chain joins TRBV2 and TRBJ1-4, with D uncertain. Germline V gene sequence: CDR1 SNHLY, CDR2 FYNNEI. The V end was cut by 6 bases, the J end by 4 bases, with 15 bases between. This CDR3 is 15 amino acids long. The CDR3 sequence is CASRSYKRSNEKLFF. In DNA form, the CDR3 reads TGTGCCAGCAGGTCCTACAAGAGAAGTAATGAAAAACTGTTTTTT.

This clonotype was found many times. V usage is TRBV2 and J usage is TRBJ2-3; 7 bases are shared with TRBD1. The ends lost 8 bases at V and 6 bases at J; junction bases unmatched: 8. CDR1 and CDR2 from the germline V gene are SNHLY and FYNNEI. This CDR3 region has 13 residues. As DNA, the CDR3 is TGTGCCAGCGGGAGAGGCAGGGGGGATACGCAGTATTTT. Translating gives CASGRGRGDTQYF.

The J gene is TRBJ2-1, the V gene TRBV24-1; TRBD2 is a possible D gene (5 bases). The CDR3 runs to 14 residues. V was shortened by 10 bases and J by 6 bases, with 18 bases between the two germline ends. CDR1 KGHDR and CDR2 SFDVKD come from the germline V gene. Written as DNA, the CDR3 is TGTGCCACGTCCAGGTCCGAGGGTTCCAATGAGCAGTTCTTC. Translation gives CATSRSEGSNEQFF.

This clonotype was picked up many times. This chain links TRBV5-6 with TRBJ2-1; the D is unclear. Per germline, CDR1 SGHDT and CDR2 YYEEEE. V dropped 4 bases and J dropped 4 bases, with 6 bases sitting between them. This CDR3 spans 12 amino acids. DNA for the CDR3: TGTGCCAGCAGCCGTGCTTACAATGAGCAGTTCTTC. Its translation is CASSRAYNEQFF.

This clonotype was recorded many times. V and J are TRBV7-2 and TRBJ1-4; 8 positions agree with TRBD1. V shed 5 bases, J shed 8 bases, and the junction held 7 bases outside the gene matches. Germline loops: CDR1 SGHTA, CDR2 FQGNSA. This CDR3 is 14 amino acids long. CDR3: CASSVTGGPEKLFF. The CDR3 DNA reads TGTGCCAGCAGCGTCACAGGGGGTCCAGAAAAACTGTTTTTT.

The sample holds one count of this clonotype. This may come from a read error, since a much larger clone is one base off. J is TRBJ2-5 and V is TRBV6-1, with TRBD2 as a possible D gene (5 bases). Per the germline V gene, CDR1 is MNHNS and CDR2 is SASEGT. This CDR3 has 15 amino acids. The CDR3 DNA follows: TGTGCCACCAGTGATGGTTCACTAGAGGGAGAGACCCAGTACTTC. It translates to CATSDGSLEGETQYF.

This clonotype was counted many times. The chain is built from TRBV28 and TRBJ1-5, with D possibly being TRBD1 (5 bases). The CDR3 is 15 amino acids. V shed 3 bases and J shed 2 bases, with 11 bases lying between them. The germline CDR1 and CDR2 sequences are MDHEN and SYDVKM. The DNA for the CDR3 is TGTGCCAGCAGTTTTTCCGGGGCTGGCAATCAGCCCCAGCATTTT. Amino acids: CASSFSGAGNQPQHF.

The J gene is TRBJ2-1, the V gene TRBV5-1; 11 bases match TRBD1. CDR3 length equals 15 residues. The junction had 8 bases not matched to a gene; V was cut back by 5 bases and J by 7 bases. The V gene's germline CDR1 is SGHRS and CDR2 YFSETQ. CDR3 coding DNA: TGCGCCAGCAGTCCGGCGGGACAGGGGGTTAATGAGCAGTTCTTC. Protein sequence: CASSPAGQGVNEQFF. Variable domain in full (rest from reference TRBV5-1 and TRBJ2-1): KAGVTQTPRYLIKTRGQQVTLSCSPISGHRSVSWYQQTPGQGLQFLFEYFSETQRNKGNFPGRFSGRQFSNSRSEMNVSTLELGDSALYLCASSPAGQGVNEQFFGPGTRLTVL.

The table lists this clonotype with many counts. The V and J genes are TRBV12-3 or TRBV12-4 and TRBJ2-2, with D possibly matching TRBD1 (6 bases). The CDR3 runs 15 residues. V lost 1 base and J 6 bases, leaving 12 bases between the germline ends. CDR3 region: CASSLDTGKAGELFF. In nucleotides, the CDR3 is TGTGCCAGCAGTTTAGATACAGGGAAGGCCGGGGAGCTGTTTTTT.

CDR3 in DNA: TGTGCCATCAGTTTAAGTGGGCTGGAGCAGTACTTC. Translated, it gives CAISLSGLEQYF. J is TRBJ2-7 and V is TRBV10-3; D is unresolved. The length of the CDR3 is 12 residues. V was shortened by 5 bases and J by 7 bases, with 12 bases between the two germline ends. Germline CDR1 reads ENHRY; CDR2 reads SYGVKD.

This clonotype was detected a few times. The J gene is TRBJ1-2, the V gene TRBV7-9; weak D call: TRBD1 (5 bases). Trimming removed 5 bases from V and 4 bases from J, with 17 bases in between. CDR3 length equals 15 residues. CDR1 is SEHNR and CDR2 is FQNEAQ in the germline V gene (reference sequence). DNA for the CDR3: TGTGCCAGCAGCCGGGTGGTACAGGACGCCTATGGCTACACCTTC. Its translation is CASSRVVQDAYGYTF.

Comment on this clonotype: A much larger clone differs by one base, so this may be a read error. This chain links TRBV18 with TRBJ1-1; TRBD1 is a possible D gene (5 bases). The CDR3 runs 13 residues. The germline CDR1 and CDR2 sequences are KGHSH and LQKENI. Trimming pared 8 bases from V and 1 base from J, leaving 11 bases between. The CDR3 sequence: CASPHDRNTEAFF. DNA for the CDR3: TGTGCCAGCCCACACGACAGGAACACTGAAGCTTTCTTT.

This chain uses TRBV5-1 with TRBJ2-2; D perhaps matches TRBD2 (5 bases). Germline V lookup: CDR1 SGHRS, CDR2 YFSETQ. Trimming stripped 5 bases from V and 0 bases from J, with 8 bases between. The length of the CDR3 is 14 residues. Here the CDR3 reads CASSGGSNTGELFF. As DNA, the CDR3 is TGCGCCAGCAGTGGCGGGTCGAACACCGGGGAGCTGTTTTTT. Full variable domain (rest looked up from reference TRBV5-1 and TRBJ2-2): KAGVTQTPRYLIKTRGQQVTLSCSPISGHRSVSWYQQTPGQGLQFLFEYFSETQRNKGNFPGRFSGRQFSNSRSEMNVSTLELGDSALYLCASSGGSNTGELFFGEGSRLTVL.

This clonotype came up many times. V and J are TRBV11-2 and TRBJ1-1; the match to TRBD1 covers 7 bases. Per the germline V gene, CDR1 is SGHAT and CDR2 is FQNNGV. V dropped 3 bases and J dropped 8; count of bases not matched to a gene: 9. The CDR3 consists of 14 residues. CDR3 amino acids: CASSFGSQGREAFF. The CDR3 DNA sequence: TGTGCCAGCAGCTTCGGGTCACAGGGGCGAGAAGCTTTCTTT. Full variable domain (outside the CDR3, taken from reference TRBV11-2 and TRBJ1-1): EAGVAQSPRYKIIEKRQSVAFWCNPISGHATLYWYQQILGQGPKLLIQFQNNGVVDDSQLPKDRFSAERLKGVDSTLKIQPAKLEDSAVYLCASSFGSQGREAFFGQGTRLTVV.

This clonotype was counted between two and nine times. The rearrangement joins TRBV28 to TRBJ1-4; D is perhaps TRBD1 (6 bases). Germline assignment: CDR1 MDHEN and CDR2 SYDVKM. Deletions cut 4 bases from V and 0 bases from J, with 15 bases between. The length of the CDR3 is 17 residues. CDR3 protein: CASSSRQAGATNEKLFF. DNA of the CDR3: TGTGCCAGCAGTTCGCGACAGGCGGGGGCAACTAATGAAAAACTGTTTTTT. The variable domain in full, with the rest retrieved from reference TRBV28 and TRBJ1-4, is DVKVTQSSRYLVKRTGEKVFLECVQDMDHENMFWYRQDPGLGLRLIYFSYDVKMKEKGDIPEGYSVSREKKERFSLILESASTNQTSMYLCASSSRQAGATNEKLFFGSGTQLSVL.

This clonotype showed up many times. V is TRBV28 and J is TRBJ2-1; a possible D gene is TRBD2 (6 bases). V was trimmed by 8 bases and J by 0 bases, leaving 8 bases between them. The CDR3 loop spans 13 amino acids. Per germline, CDR1 MDHEN and CDR2 SYDVKM. This CDR3 reads CASYGSSYNEQFF. CDR3 nucleotide sequence: TGTGCCAGCTACGGGAGCTCCTACAATGAGCAGTTCTTC.

This clonotype was found many times. Written as DNA, the CDR3 is TGTGCCAGCAGTGTCACTAGCGGGAGGACCAATGAGCAGTTCTTC. Translated, it gives CASSVTSGRTNEQFF. The V and J genes are TRBV2 and TRBJ2-1, with 12 nucleotides matching TRBD2. J was trimmed by 6 bases and V by 4 bases; bases with no gene match: 4. The germline CDR1 and CDR2 sequences are SNHLY and FYNNEI. The CDR3 is 15 residues long.

This clonotype was observed at least ten times. The chain employs TRBV30 and TRBJ1-5; D possibly corresponds to TRBD1 (5 bases). Trimming shortened V by 1 base and J by 0 bases, and 7 bases separated the two germline ends. The CDR3 sequence is 14 residues long. CDR1 is GTSNPN, CDR2 SVGIG, per germline (reference sequence). For the CDR3, the DNA is TGTGCCTGGAGTGGACAGAGTAGCAATCAGCCCCAGCATTTT. Its protein is CAWSGQSSNQPQHF. The complete variable domain, with remaining parts taken from reference TRBV30 and TRBJ1-5, reads SQTIHQWPATLVQPVGSPLSLECTVEGTSNPNLYWYRQAAGRGLQLLFYSVGIGQISSEVPQNLSASRPQDRQFILSSKKLLLSDSGFYLCAWSGQSSNQPQHFGDGTRLSIL.

This clonotype has more than one count but fewer than ten. Mismatch with germline at one junction end may stem from a read error. The chain has TRBV7-9 and TRBJ2-4; D gene uncertain. In germline, CDR1 is SEHNR, CDR2 FQNEAQ (reference sequence). The CDR3 runs 13 residues. The CDR3 coding sequence is TGTGCCAGCAGCTCCCTACTGGAAAACATTCGGTACTTC. Encoded protein: CASSSLLENIRYF.

This clonotype was seen repeatedly, ten times or more. The chain links TRBV6-2 or TRBV6-3 to TRBJ2-1; D gene ambiguous. Trimming stripped 6 bases from V and 7 bases from J, with 10 bases between. The CDR3 length is 12 residues. Germline V gene lookup returns CDR1 MNHEY and CDR2 SVGEGT. The CDR3 reads CASSNSGNEQFF. The CDR3 DNA is TGTGCCAGCAGCAATAGTGGGAATGAGCAGTTCTTC.